The 24 T cell receptor beta chains below come from one sample, sequenced in a study of early T cells in non-severe SARS-CoV-2 infection listed by TCRdb under 2021. Libraries were built with 5' RACE. Sequencing took place on a NextSeq 500. TCRdb itself trimmed the public reads at Q25 with fastp, ran MiXCR and retained productive beta chains. CDR3 protein duplicates are merged, each entry listing the most common genes and DNA. The table for this sample lists about 29,000 distinct CDR3 sequences; about 6% of them were counted only once. The ten largest clones add up to 5.8% of the sample. Sequenced input: whole blood. These receptors were taken from an adult who was a healthcare worker with PCR-confirmed SARS-CoV-2 infection or an uninfected control (not recorded which).

This clonotype was counted a few times. The V and J genes are TRBV19 and TRBJ1-5; no clear D. The V gene lost 7 bases and the J gene lost 5 bases, with 12 bases spanning the gap. This CDR3 comprises 13 residues. CDR1 LNHDA and CDR2 SQIVND come from the germline V gene (reference sequence). The DNA for the CDR3 is TGTGCCAGTACGTCGGACTACGATCAGCCCCAGCATTTT. As protein: CASTSDYDQPQHF.

The J gene is TRBJ1-1, the V gene TRBV20-1, with D possibly TRBD1 on 5 matching bases. The germline V gene encodes CDR1 DFQATT and CDR2 SNEGSKA (reference sequence). Trimming pared 5 bases from V and 4 bases from J, leaving 11 bases between. CDR3 size: 12 residues. Here the CDR3 reads CSAGTLGTEAFF. In DNA, the CDR3 is TGCAGTGCTGGGACCCTGGGCACTGAAGCTTTCTTT.

The chain uses TRBV28 and TRBJ2-5; no definite D call. V lost 0 bases and J lost 5, with 7 bases in between. Looked up from germline, CDR1 is MDHEN and CDR2 is SYDVKM. The CDR3 runs to 13 residues. This chain's CDR3 is CASSLWSRETQYF. CDR3 nucleotides: TGTGCCAGCAGTTTATGGTCCCGTGAGACCCAGTACTTC.

The V and J genes are TRBV27 and TRBJ2-3, with no clear D. The CDR3 is 13 residues long. Germline V lookup: CDR1 MNHEY, CDR2 SMNVEV (reference sequence). With 8 bases removed from V and 1 base from J, the gap between germline ends came to 10 bases. This CDR3 is CASHLSGTDTQYF. The CDR3 region has the DNA TGTGCCAGCCACCTTTCTGGCACAGATACGCAGTATTTT.

In this sample, this clonotype turned up many times. V and J are TRBV7-2 and TRBJ2-5; 7 bases are a match to TRBD2. V trimming: 5 bases; J trimming: 4 bases; junction bases outside the gene matches: 13. Germline-derived CDR1 and CDR2 are SGHTA and FQGNSA. The CDR3 has 16 amino acids. Written as DNA, the CDR3 is TGTGCCAGCAGCCCCTACCAAGCGGGGCCGGGAGAGACCCAGTACTTC. Amino acid sequence: CASSPYQAGPGETQYF.

This chain joins TRBV28 and TRBJ2-1; TRBD2 agrees at 10 bases. From germline, CDR1 is MDHEN and CDR2 SYDVKM. J lost 7 bases, V lost 5 bases, and 5 bases had no gene match. The length of the CDR3 is 14 residues. CDR3 in amino acids: CASSPLAGANEQFF. The CDR3 bases are TGTGCCAGCAGTCCCCTAGCGGGGGCTAATGAGCAGTTCTTC.

Many counts were recorded for this clonotype. The chain's CDR3 is CAISESMPNSPLHF. In nucleotides, the CDR3 is TGTGCCATCAGTGAGTCTATGCCTAATTCACCCCTCCACTTT. The J gene is TRBJ1-6, the V gene TRBV10-3; D gene unclear. This CDR3 contains 14 residues. With 0 bases removed from V and 6 bases from J, the gap between germline ends came to 6 bases. CDR1 ENHRY and CDR2 SYGVKD come from the germline V gene.

The sample holds many counts of this clonotype. The chain combines TRBV29-1 with TRBJ2-1, with D uncertain. V dropped 5 bases and J dropped 5 bases, with 13 bases sitting between them. The CDR3 length is 13 residues. Germline V gene data show CDR1 as SQVTM and CDR2 as ANQGSEA. CDR3 DNA: TGCAGCGTTATTAAGAATGACAACAATGAGCAGTTCTTC. Protein sequence: CSVIKNDNNEQFF.

This clonotype was seen a few times. The chain uses TRBV6-2 or TRBV6-3 and TRBJ2-7; D might be TRBD1 (5 bases). This CDR3 is built from 15 residues. CDR1 MNHEY and CDR2 SVGEGT come from the germline V gene. V was trimmed by 5 bases and J by 3 bases, leaving 17 bases between them. CDR3 bases: TGTGCCAGCAGTCCAGGGTTCTCAAAACACTACGAGCAGTACTTC. Translating it yields CASSPGFSKHYEQYF.

At least ten counts were recorded for this clonotype. This chain uses TRBV6-2 or TRBV6-3 with TRBJ2-1, with 7 bases lining up with TRBD2. Germline V CDR1 and CDR2: MNHEY, SVGEGT. The CDR3 length is 17 residues. V shed 0 bases, J shed 4 bases, and the junction held 9 bases outside the gene matches. The CDR3 is CASSYSGIAGIYNEQFF. CDR3 in DNA: TGTGCCAGCAGTTACTCTGGCATAGCGGGCATATACAATGAGCAGTTCTTC.

As for this clonotype: A much larger clone lies one base from this, so it may be a read error. The missing conserved phenylalanine or tryptophan at the end of this CDR3 makes a read error likely. This chain connects TRBV6-1 to TRBJ2-7, with TRBD1 as a possible D gene (5 bases). Deletions cut 2 bases from V and 4 bases from J, with 12 bases between. CDR3 length equals 14 residues. CDR1 and CDR2 (germline): MNHNS, SASEGT. CDR3 amino acids: CASSERGRAYEQYS. The CDR3 bases are TGTGCCAGCAGTGAAAGGGGCAGGGCTTACGAGCAGTACTCC.

This clonotype was observed at least ten times. The rearrangement joins TRBV12-3 or TRBV12-4 to TRBJ2-5, with a tentative D call TRBD2 (6 bases). The V end was cut by 6 bases, the J end by 2 bases, with 16 bases between. The CDR3 loop spans 15 amino acids. As DNA, the CDR3 is TGTGCCAGCAGCCCGAGACTAGTAGGGCAAGAGACCCAGTACTTC. It yields the protein CASSPRLVGQETQYF.

This clonotype was detected many times. The chain uses TRBV12-3 or TRBV12-4 and TRBJ2-5; the match to TRBD2 covers 9 bases. Germline trimming cut 7 bases from V and 1 base from J; bases unmatched to any gene: 4. The CDR3 runs 14 residues. In DNA, the CDR3 is TGTGCCAGCACCCTAGCGGGGTCCCAAGAGACCCAGTACTTC. As protein: CASTLAGSQETQYF.

At least ten counts were recorded for this clonotype. The chain recombines TRBV13 with TRBJ1-4, with D uncertain. Trimming pared 1 base from V and 3 bases from J, leaving 6 bases between. Looked up from germline, CDR1 is PRHDT and CDR2 is FYEKMQ (reference sequence). This CDR3 region has 14 residues. Here the CDR3 DNA reads TGTGCCAGCAGCTTAGCACAGTCTAATGAAAAACTGTTTTTT. This codes for CASSLAQSNEKLFF. Full variable domain (missing parts from reference TRBV13 and TRBJ1-4): AAGVIQSPRHLIKEKRETATLKCYPIPRHDTVYWYQQGPGQDPQFLISFYEKMQSDKGSIPDRFSAQQFSDYHSELNMSSLELGDSALYFCASSLAQSNEKLFFGSGTQLSVL.

This clonotype was counted many times. This sequence joins TRBV28 and TRBJ2-7, with 9 bases matching TRBD1. CDR3 length: 15 residues. Losses at the gene ends were 0 bases for V and 0 bases for J; bases not matched to a gene: 0. CDR1 is MDHEN, CDR2 SYDVKM, per germline. The DNA of the CDR3 is TGTGCCAGCAGTTTATGGGGACAGGGCTCCTACGAGCAGTACTTC. Translated: CASSLWGQGSYEQYF.

This clonotype has at least ten counts. The gene calls are TRBV7-6 and TRBJ2-5; 7 bases line up with TRBD1. V lost 4 bases to trimming and J lost 2 bases; unmatched junction nucleotides: 4. There are 14 residues in the CDR3. Germline CDR1 is SGHVS and CDR2 is FNYEAQ. The CDR3 nucleotides are TGTGCCAGCAGCTCCAGACAGGGTCAAGAGACCCAGTACTTC. It specifies CASSSRQGQETQYF.

This clonotype appeared many times. V and J are TRBV6-4 and TRBJ2-1; D might be TRBD2 (6 bases). The length of the CDR3 is 13 residues. Germline V gene lookup returns CDR1 MRHNA and CDR2 SNTAGT. Trimming removed 4 bases from V and 7 bases from J, with 11 bases in between. CDR3 loop: CASSARERNEQFF. For the CDR3, the DNA is TGTGCCAGCAGTGCCCGGGAGAGGAATGAGCAGTTCTTC.

This rearrangement joins TRBV3-1 to TRBJ1-2, with 7 bases lining up with TRBD1. After removal of 4 bases from V and 5 bases from J, the junction contained 10 bases not matched to a gene. Germline V gene sequence: CDR1 LGHDT, CDR2 YNNKEL (reference sequence). This CDR3 comprises 15 residues. The CDR3 region is CASSRGSGTDYGYTF. The CDR3 region has the DNA TGTGCCAGCAGCCGAGGGTCCGGGACAGATTATGGCTACACCTTC.

This clonotype was observed at least ten times. The genes are TRBV20-1 and TRBJ2-3, with a possible D match to TRBD2 (6 bases). The CDR3 is 13 amino acids. Germline-derived CDR1 and CDR2 are DFQATT and SNEGSKA (reference sequence). V lost 6 bases and J 5 bases, leaving 15 bases between the germline ends. The CDR3 DNA sequence: TGCAGTGCCCATCACGGGGGAGGAGATACGCAGTATTTT. Protein sequence: CSAHHGGGDTQYF.

This clonotype was observed a few times. This chain joins TRBV19 and TRBJ1-5; no clear D. This CDR3 has 17 residues. The V gene lost 3 bases and the J gene lost 0 bases, with 15 bases spanning the gap. Looked up from germline, CDR1 is LNHDA and CDR2 is SQIVND (reference sequence). CDR3 DNA sequence: TGTGCCAGTAGTATTCGAGACAAGATGAATAGCAATCAGCCCCAGCATTTT. Translating gives CASSIRDKMNSNQPQHF.

The V and J genes are TRBV7-3 and TRBJ1-1, with D unclear. This CDR3 is built from 16 residues. The germline gives CDR1 SGHTA, CDR2 FQGTGA. V was cut by 0 bases and J by 0 bases, with 11 bases left in between. The DNA for the CDR3 is TGTGCCAGCAGCTTAACGCCTGTATCCCTGAACACTGAAGCTTTCTTT. It encodes CASSLTPVSLNTEAFF.

This clonotype was seen repeatedly, ten times or more. The chain carries TRBV24-1 and TRBJ2-3; 9 bases are a match to TRBD1. CDR1 is KGHDR, CDR2 SFDVKD, per germline. The CDR3 is 16 residues long. V dropped 4 bases and J dropped 2; count of bases not matched to a gene: 6. Here the CDR3 DNA reads TGTGCCACCAGTGACCCTGGACAGGGGACCACAGATACGCAGTATTTT. This gives the protein CATSDPGQGTTDTQYF.

This clonotype was seen ten or more times. The J gene is TRBJ1-2, the V gene TRBV5-1; 7 bases fit TRBD1. J lost 10 bases, V lost 4 bases, and 7 bases had no gene match. The CDR3 extends over 12 amino acids. Germline CDR1 and CDR2: SGHRS and YFSETQ. The CDR3, as DNA: TGCGCCAGCAGCGTTTCAGGACAGGACTACACCTTC. Its translation: CASSVSGQDYTF.

This clonotype was counted between two and nine times. The rearrangement joins TRBV7-2 to TRBJ2-2; D unresolved. The CDR3 is 16 residues long. Trimming cost V 6 bases and J 6 bases, with 20 bases left between them. Germline V gives CDR1 SGHTA, CDR2 FQGNSA. The CDR3 sequence is CASSNSGSTRAGELFF. The CDR3 DNA is TGTGCCAGCAGTAATTCAGGCAGTACTCGCGCCGGGGAGCTGTTTTTT.